Sequencing of this T cell receptor beta chain was carried out in a study of blood T cell repertoires in COVID-19. Germline CDR1 LGHNA, CDR2 YSLEER. The germline V and J ends were trimmed by 4 bases and 6 bases, with 18 bases remaining between them. This CDR3 contains 15 residues. The table came from immunoSEQ multiplex PCR; TCRdb's copy has only in-frame clones and leaves some out. The data show roughly 160,000 clones, approximately 91% seen once. The chain uses TRBV4-3 and TRBJ1-2; no clear D. This clonotype was obtained from a man between 18 and 35 years old with COVID-19, enrolled during active disease. Sequences were obtained from peripheral blood. The DNA of the CDR3 is TGCGCCAGCAGCCGCAATGATCCGGGAAGAGATGGCTACACCTTC. Its protein product is CASSRNDPGRDGYTF.